These 7 T cell receptor beta chains were sequenced from one sample in a study of blood T cell repertoires in COVID-19. TCRdb keeps only in-frame clones here, not all; method: immunoSEQ multiplex PCR. The sample includes 150,000 to 250,000 clones, 82% of them seen just once. Sequences were obtained from peripheral blood. Receptors originate from a human donor with acute or convalescent COVID-19. The donor label of this sample is uncertain.

The rearrangement uses TRBV15 and TRBJ1-5; 7 nucleotides agree with TRBD1. Germline CDR1 LNHNV, CDR2 YYDKDF (reference sequence). Trimming took 0 bases from V and 3 from J; bases not matched to a gene: 8. This CDR3 contains 17 residues. The CDR3 DNA is TGTGCCACCAGCAGAGATCAGGGGGTACAGTTCAATCAGCCCCAGCATTTT. Its translation is CATSRDQGVQFNQPQHF.

The chain employs TRBV28 and TRBJ2-1, with 8 bases that match TRBD2. Per germline, CDR1 MDHEN and CDR2 SYDVKM. Trimming removed 2 bases from V and 5 bases from J; junction bases left unmatched: 5. The CDR3 totals 15 residues. CDR3 protein: CASSLVAGSNNEQFF. CDR3 bases: TGTGCCAGCAGTTTAGTAGCGGGATCCAACAATGAGCAGTTCTTC.

This chain connects TRBV21-1 to TRBJ1-4; the DNA was not used to check the table's D call, TRBD1. TRBV21-1 is labeled a pseudogene. This CDR3 spans 16 amino acids. CDR3 DNA sequence: TGTGCCAGCAGCAAATCCGACACCCCAACTAATGAAAAACTGTTTTTT. As protein: CASSKSDTPTNEKLFF.

The chain carries TRBV23-1 and TRBJ2-1; TRBD2 matches 10 bases. TRBV23-1 is designated an ORF whose function remains uncertain. The ends lost 6 bases at V and 0 bases at J; junction bases unmatched: 11. The CDR3 has 18 residues. The CDR3 is CASSDVESSGSSYNEQFF. CDR3 nucleotide sequence: TGCGCCAGCAGCGATGTCGAATCTAGCGGGAGCTCCTACAATGAGCAGTTCTTC.

This clone occurred once. The chain carries TRBV28 and TRBJ1-5; possibly TRBD1 for D (6 bases). Germline V gene data show CDR1 as MDHEN and CDR2 as SYDVKM. Trimming took 8 bases from V and 1 from J, leaving 12 bases between them. The length of the CDR3 is 14 residues. CDR3 protein: CASWVQGSNQPQHF. CDR3 nucleotides: TGTGCCAGCTGGGTCCAGGGGAGCAATCAGCCCCAGCATTTT.

The rearrangement joins TRBV29-1 to TRBJ2-3; TRBD1 is a possible D gene (6 bases). From germline, CDR1 is SQVTM and CDR2 ANQGSEA. Trimming took 5 bases from V and 3 from J, leaving 12 bases between them. The CDR3 extends over 13 amino acids. CDR3 residues: CSVQTGRTDTQYF. The CDR3 coding sequence is TGCAGCGTTCAGACAGGCCGGACAGATACGCAGTATTTT.

The chain employs TRBV12-3 or TRBV12-4 and TRBJ1-5; D not certain. Trimming took 8 bases from V and 3 from J, leaving 8 bases between them. The CDR3 runs to 12 residues. CDR3 coding DNA: TGTGCCAGCGGTAACATCAATCAGCCCCAGCATTTT. It specifies CASGNINQPQHF.